The T cell receptor (beta chain) under discussion was sequenced for a study of monozygotic twins with inflammatory bowel disease. The template switching step added UMIs that contained a 6-nucleotide sample barcode. TCRdb re-called the 5' RACE reads and gives one entry per CDR3 protein, without DNA. The repertoire table contains roughly 150,000 distinct CDR3 sequences. General study results and limits: Healthy co-twins exceeded IBD patients in TCRbeta diversity as measured by inverse Simpson. Among twins, concordant and discordant pairs did not differ in repertoire similarity, possibly from limited power. Immunosuppressive treatments differing between patients may have added repertoire variability.

Comment on this clonotype: Its cognate antigen is unknown.

The clonotype comes from a human donor with ulcerative colitis or Crohn's disease, or a healthy co-twin of an affected twin (not recorded which). Material for sequencing was blood.

The CDR3 sequence is CASSALAGPYNEQFF. The chain uses TRBV6-2 or TRBV6-3 and TRBJ2-1; TCRdb indicates TRBD2, and absent DNA this call remains unverified. CDR3 size: 15 residues. The germline gives CDR1 MNHEY, CDR2 SVGEGT.